This T cell receptor beta chain was sequenced during a study of cytomegalovirus exposure and HLA in healthy donors. Overall study findings and caveats: Being productive about 87% or about 30% of the time was typical of most TCR beta V segments in an earlier analysis. HLA alleles showed associations with around 15,000 TCR beta sequences in a later analysis, at a 0.05 false discovery rate.

Between the trimmed V and J ends, which lost 1 base and 5 bases, there was a span of 12 bases. CDR1 and CDR2 from the germline V gene are MGHRA and YSYEKL. The CDR3 contains 15 residues. The primer mix had 60 Vbeta and 13 Jbeta primers. Libraries were prepared by immunoSEQ multiplex PCR; TCRdb keeps only in-frame clonotypes and omits some of them. The sample holds around 200,000 clones; over 75% are singletons and the top ten take roughly 0.22%. Healthy individuals who donated bone marrow served as the donors. This clone was recorded a few times. No antigen is known for it. This chain links TRBV4-1 with TRBJ1-5; D ambiguous. The clonotype was recovered from a girl between 2 and 10 years old in good health and CMV-seronegative. The sample was PBMCs. This CDR3 is CASSQGSSRDQPQHF. In DNA, the CDR3 is TGCGCCAGCAGCCAAGGAAGTTCCCGCGATCAGCCCCAGCATTTT.